This paragraph reports one T cell receptor (beta chain). Its antigen remains unknown. The CDR3 spans 18 residues. Trimming left V 4 bases short and J 2 bases short, with 22 bases between. Germline CDR1 reads SEHNR; CDR2 reads FQNEAQ (reference sequence). This sample was taken from a study of cytomegalovirus exposure and HLA in healthy donors. Study-level information: Early on, a data release was issued that held about 85 million unique TCRs from HLA-typed donors.

The PCR was carried out with 60 Vbeta primers and 13 Jbeta primers. Method: immunoSEQ multiplex PCR; TCRdb's copy keeps in-frame clones and lacks some. Among roughly 300,000 clones listed, 70% to 90% were seen once. Study-level results: The study flagged about 150 TCR beta chains as cytomegalovirus-associated.

The chain links TRBV7-9 to TRBJ2-3; a possible D gene is TRBD2 (6 bases). Sample: PBMCs. This receptor was taken from a middle-aged man in good health and CMV-seropositive. For the CDR3, the DNA is TGTGCCAGCAGCTCGACCGGGACTCGATGGGGTGACACAGATACGCAGTATTTT. This translates into CASSSTGTRWGDTDTQYF.